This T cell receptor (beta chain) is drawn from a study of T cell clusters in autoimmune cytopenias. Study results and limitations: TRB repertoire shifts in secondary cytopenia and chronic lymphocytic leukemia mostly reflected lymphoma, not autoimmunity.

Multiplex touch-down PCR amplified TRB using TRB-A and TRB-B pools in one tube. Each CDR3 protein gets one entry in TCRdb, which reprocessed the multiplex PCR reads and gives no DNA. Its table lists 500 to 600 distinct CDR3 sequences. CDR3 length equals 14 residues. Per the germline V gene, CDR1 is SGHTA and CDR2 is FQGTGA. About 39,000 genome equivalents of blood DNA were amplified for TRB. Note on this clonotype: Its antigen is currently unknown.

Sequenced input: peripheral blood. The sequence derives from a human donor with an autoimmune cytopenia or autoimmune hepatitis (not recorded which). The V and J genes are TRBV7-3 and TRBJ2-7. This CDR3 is CASSLSATSDEQYF.